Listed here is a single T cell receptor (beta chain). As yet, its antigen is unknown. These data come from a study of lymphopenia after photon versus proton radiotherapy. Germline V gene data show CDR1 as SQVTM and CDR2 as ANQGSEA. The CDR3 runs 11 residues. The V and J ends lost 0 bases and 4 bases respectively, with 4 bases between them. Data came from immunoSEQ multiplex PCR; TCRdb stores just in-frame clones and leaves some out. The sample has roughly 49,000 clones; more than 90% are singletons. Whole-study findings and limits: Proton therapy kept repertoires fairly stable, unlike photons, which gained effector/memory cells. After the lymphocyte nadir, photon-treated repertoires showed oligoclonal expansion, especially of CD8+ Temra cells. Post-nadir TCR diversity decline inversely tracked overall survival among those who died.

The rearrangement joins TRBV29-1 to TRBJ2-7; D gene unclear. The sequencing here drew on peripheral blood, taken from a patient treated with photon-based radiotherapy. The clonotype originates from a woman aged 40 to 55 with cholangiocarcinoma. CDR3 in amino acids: CSVEDLYEQYF. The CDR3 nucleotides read TGCAGCGTTGAAGACCTATACGAGCAGTACTTC.